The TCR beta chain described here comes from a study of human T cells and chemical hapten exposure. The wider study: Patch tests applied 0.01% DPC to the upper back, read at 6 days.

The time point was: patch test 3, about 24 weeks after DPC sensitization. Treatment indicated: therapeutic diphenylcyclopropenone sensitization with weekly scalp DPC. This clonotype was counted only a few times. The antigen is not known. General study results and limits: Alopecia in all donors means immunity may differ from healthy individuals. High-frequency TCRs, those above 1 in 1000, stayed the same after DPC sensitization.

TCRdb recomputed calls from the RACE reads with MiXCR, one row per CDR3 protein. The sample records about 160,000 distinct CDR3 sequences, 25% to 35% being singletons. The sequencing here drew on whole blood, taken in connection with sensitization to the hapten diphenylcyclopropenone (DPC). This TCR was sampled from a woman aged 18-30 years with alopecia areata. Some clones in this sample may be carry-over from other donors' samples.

The DNA for the CDR3 is TGCGCCAGCAGCCTAGGGACGCCGACCTACGAGCAGTACTTC. Translation: CASSLGTPTYEQYF. The chain links TRBV5-1 to TRBJ2-7; D is possibly TRBD1 or TRBD2 (5 bases each). V was cut by 4 bases and J by 2 bases, with 13 bases left in between. The CDR3 contains 14 residues. Germline V gene lookup returns CDR1 SGHRS and CDR2 YFSETQ.